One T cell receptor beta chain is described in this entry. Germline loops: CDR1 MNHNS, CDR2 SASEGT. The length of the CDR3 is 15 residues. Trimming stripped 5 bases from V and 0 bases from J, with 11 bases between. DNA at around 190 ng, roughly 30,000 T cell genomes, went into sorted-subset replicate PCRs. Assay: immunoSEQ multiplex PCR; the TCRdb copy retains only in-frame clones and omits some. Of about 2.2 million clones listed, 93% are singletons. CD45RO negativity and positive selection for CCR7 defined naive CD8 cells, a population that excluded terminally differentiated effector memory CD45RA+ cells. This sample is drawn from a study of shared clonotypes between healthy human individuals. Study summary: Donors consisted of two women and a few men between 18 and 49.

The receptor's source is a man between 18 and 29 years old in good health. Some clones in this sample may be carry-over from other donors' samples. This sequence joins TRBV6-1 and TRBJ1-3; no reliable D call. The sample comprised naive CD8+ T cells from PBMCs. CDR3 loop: CASSPGLSSGNTIYF. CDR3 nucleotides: TGTGCCAGCAGTCCCGGACTGAGCTCTGGAAACACCATATATTTT.